This TCR beta chain was sequenced during a study of shared clonotypes between healthy human individuals. Concerning this clone itself: Other DNA sequences in this sample translate to the same CDR3.

Assay used: immunoSEQ multiplex PCR; TCRdb lists only in-frame clones, some missing. Among about 2.1 million clones listed, 93% were seen once. Terminally differentiated effector memory CD45RA+ cells were left out of the naive CD8 fraction, which was CD45RO-negative and positively selected for CCR7. There are 13 residues in the CDR3. Germline lookup yields CDR1 SEHNR and CDR2 FQNEAQ (reference sequence). V dropped 0 bases and J dropped 1 base, with 3 bases sitting between them. This receptor was identified in a man between 18 and 29 years old in good health. Some clones in this sample may be carry-over from other donors' samples. Material for sequencing was naive CD8+ T cells from PBMCs. The chain couples TRBV7-9 to TRBJ1-1; no clear D gene. CDR3 amino acids: CASSLAGNTEAFF. CDR3 DNA: TGTGCCAGCAGCTTAGCCGGGAACACTGAAGCTTTCTTT.